This T cell receptor (beta chain) was obtained from a study of naive and memory T cell subsets. This clonotype was found many times. The CDR3 consists of 12 residues. Trimming cost V 6 bases and J 5 bases, with 10 bases left between them. Germline assignment: CDR1 SGHTA and CDR2 FQGNSA. Both TRBC1 and TRBC2 were covered by a beta constant-region primer of two equimolar oligonucleotides. Four rounds of PCR amplified the ligated cDNA using nested alpha and beta constant-region primers plus SP2. Each CDR3 protein gets one entry after TCRdb re-called the UMI-ligation and nested PCR reads with MiXCR. This table holds tens of thousands of distinct CDR3 sequences, less than 15% found once.

Sequenced input: central memory CD4+ T cells from blood. The chain combines TRBV7-2 with TRBJ2-5; D ambiguous. This receptor was identified in a human donor in good health. CDR3: CASRLIGETQYF. In DNA, the CDR3 is TGTGCCAGCAGGTTGATAGGGGAGACCCAGTACTTC. The whole variable domain, remainder taken from reference TRBV7-2 and TRBJ2-5, is GAGVSQSPSNKVTEKGKDVELRCDPISGHTALYWYRQSLGQGLEFLIYFQGNSAPDKSGLPSDRFSAERTGGSVSTLTIQRTQQEDSAVYLCASRLIGETQYFGPGTRLLVL.